What follows are 30 T cell receptor beta chains derived from one specimen sequenced in a study of CD8 T cells in ankylosing spondylitis. TCRdb recomputed calls from the 5' RACE reads with MiXCR, one row per CDR3 protein. The data show nearly 25,000 distinct CDR3 sequences, about a sixth seen once. Sequenced sample: blood. The receptor set was obtained from a male donor with ankylosing spondylitis or in good health (not recorded which).

The chain uses TRBV28 and TRBJ1-2; D is undetermined. The V end was cut by 6 bases, the J end by 6 bases, with 11 bases between. Germline V gene sequence: CDR1 MDHEN, CDR2 SYDVKM. The CDR3 runs to 12 residues. CDR3 DNA sequence: TGTGCCAGCAGGATTTCAAATCATGGCTACACCTTC. This encodes CASRISNHGYTF.

The V call is TRBV26, the J call TRBJ2-1; TRBD2, the D gene given by the table, was not confirmed from the DNA. TRBV26 is a recognized pseudogene. The CDR3 totals 15 residues. CDR3 residues: CASSSGLAGKNEQFF. CDR3 nucleotides: TGTGCCAGCAGTTCCGGACTAGCGGGGAAAAATGAGCAGTTCTTC.

In its sample, this clonotype was seen many times. The chain couples TRBV6-4 to TRBJ2-7, with D perhaps TRBD1 (5 bases). The CDR3 contains 16 residues. Deletions cut 6 bases from V and 2 bases from J, with 20 bases between. From germline, CDR1 is MRHNA and CDR2 SNTAGT. The chain's CDR3 is CASRDPGPFMTYEQYF. Here the CDR3 DNA reads TGTGCCAGCAGAGATCCAGGGCCCTTCATGACCTACGAGCAGTACTTC.

This clonotype was seen just once. This chain joins TRBV2 and TRBJ2-7; D gene unclear. The germline V gene has CDR1 SNHLY and CDR2 FYNNEI. CDR3 length: 12 residues. Between the trimmed V and J ends, which lost 6 bases and 5 bases, there was a span of 11 bases. DNA of the CDR3: TGTGCCAGCAGAACCCTTCGCGACGAGCAGTACTTC. Translated: CASRTLRDEQYF. The complete variable domain, with remaining parts taken from reference TRBV2 and TRBJ2-7, reads EPEVTQTPSHQVTQMGQEVILRCVPISNHLYFYWYRQILGQKVEFLVSFYNNEISEKSEIFDDQFSVERPDGSNFTLKIRSTKLEDSAMYFCASRTLRDEQYFGPGTRLTVT.

The chain employs TRBV10-3 and TRBJ2-7; D may be TRBD1 (6 bases). Per germline, CDR1 ENHRY and CDR2 SYGVKD. The CDR3 length is 14 residues. Trimming left V 6 bases short and J 0 bases short, with 12 bases between. The CDR3 region has the DNA TGTGCCATCAGCGACACGGACAGCTCCTACGAGCAGTACGTC. This translates into CAISDTDSSYEQYV.

This clonotype has just a few counts. This chain joins TRBV27 and TRBJ2-1, with 10 bases fitting TRBD2. Per the germline V gene, CDR1 is MNHEY and CDR2 is SMNVEV (reference sequence). With V trimmed by 0 bases and J by 8 bases, 13 bases remained unmatched. This CDR3 is 18 amino acids long. This CDR3 reads CASSLSVPSGGPLDEQFF. The CDR3 nucleotides read TGTGCCAGCAGTTTATCGGTTCCTAGCGGGGGCCCCTTGGATGAGCAGTTCTTC.

This clonotype was seen a few times. The V call is TRBV29-1, the J call TRBJ2-1, with D possibly being TRBD1 (5 bases). Trimming shortened V by 5 bases and J by 3 bases, and 11 bases separated the two germline ends. The CDR3 is made up of 13 amino acids. Germline V gene sequence: CDR1 SQVTM, CDR2 ANQGSEA. CDR3 bases: TGCAGCGTTCTCAGGGCAAACTACAATGAGCAGTTCTTC. Protein product: CSVLRANYNEQFF.

This clonotype has more than one count but fewer than ten. The chain links TRBV4-2 to TRBJ2-1; 7 bases agree with TRBD2. V shed 4 bases, J shed 7 bases, and the junction held 13 bases outside the gene matches. Looked up from germline, CDR1 is LGHNA and CDR2 is YNFKEQ. This CDR3 comprises 16 residues. CDR3 in amino acids: CASSPVGGGVGNEQFF. Here the CDR3 DNA reads TGTGCCAGCAGCCCCGTCGGCGGGGGTGTCGGAAATGAGCAGTTCTTC.

By frequency in the sample, this clonotype is medium-sized. The V and J genes are TRBV29-1 and TRBJ2-2; D unresolved. The CDR3 contains 15 residues. Per the germline V gene, CDR1 is SQVTM and CDR2 is ANQGSEA. V was pared by 2 bases and J by 7 bases, with 17 bases between. DNA for the CDR3: TGCAGCGTTGAACTTCAAGGAAGGATTTACGGGGAGCTGTTTTTT. This gives the protein CSVELQGRIYGELFF.

This clonotype occurred a few times. This chain links TRBV5-1 with TRBJ2-1; no definite D call. Between the trimmed V and J ends, which lost 4 bases and 5 bases, there was a span of 10 bases. CDR1 is SGHRS, CDR2 YFSETQ, per germline. This CDR3 has 13 residues. The CDR3 loop reads CASSTIPNNEQFF. The CDR3 DNA is TGCGCCAGCAGCACGATTCCGAACAATGAGCAGTTCTTC.

The genes are TRBV29-1 and TRBJ2-7; D possibly uses TRBD1 or TRBD2 (5 bases each). The CDR3 extends over 11 amino acids. The germline V gene encodes CDR1 SQVTM and CDR2 ANQGSEA. Trimming stripped 7 bases from V and 7 bases from J, with 14 bases between. The CDR3 region is CSARDAGEQYV. DNA for the CDR3: TGCAGCGCCCGGGACGCCGGGGAGCAGTACGTC.

The chain is built from TRBV7-3 and TRBJ2-1; perhaps TRBD2 as D (5 bases). V was trimmed by 2 bases and J by 9 bases, leaving 17 bases between them. Looked up from germline, CDR1 is SGHTA and CDR2 is FQGTGA. This CDR3 comprises 15 residues. The CDR3 nucleotides read TGTGCCAGCAGCTTAGTAGCGAATGGATGGGGTGAGCAGTTCTTC. Translation gives CASSLVANGWGEQFF.

This clonotype was seen many times. The rearrangement links TRBV18 to TRBJ2-2; D unclear. Germline values: CDR1 KGHSH, CDR2 LQKENI. The CDR3 runs to 13 residues. Trimming removed 1 base from V and 6 bases from J, with 6 bases in between. DNA of the CDR3: TGTGCCAGCTCACCACGAAGTCCCGGGGAGCTGTTTTTT. Protein: CASSPRSPGELFF.

This clonotype was counted at least ten times. The chain links TRBV24-1 to TRBJ1-5; D not certain. Germline CDR1 is KGHDR and CDR2 is SFDVKD. This CDR3 has 13 residues. Between the trimmed V and J ends, which lost 2 bases and 6 bases, there was a span of 7 bases. The CDR3 reads CATSDSRAQPQHF. In DNA form, the CDR3 reads TGTGCCACCAGTGATTCCCGGGCTCAGCCCCAGCATTTT.

Only a few counts were recorded for this clonotype. The rearrangement joins TRBV2 to TRBJ2-3, with D tentatively TRBD2 (6 bases). The germline CDR1 and CDR2 sequences are SNHLY and FYNNEI. The CDR3 contains 15 residues. V was pared by 2 bases and J by 1 base, with 10 bases between. For the CDR3, the DNA is TGTGCCAGCAGTGAATCCGGGGGACGCACAGATACGCAGTATTTT. Translation gives CASSESGGRTDTQYF.

This clonotype was picked up many times. V gene TRBV20-1 combines with J gene TRBJ2-1; D is possibly TRBD1 or TRBD2 (5 bases each). The germline V gene encodes CDR1 DFQATT and CDR2 SNEGSKA (reference sequence). This CDR3 spans 15 amino acids. The V gene lost 6 bases and the J gene lost 0 bases, with 15 bases spanning the gap. The CDR3 spells CSAPDRGVSYNEQFF. CDR3 nucleotide sequence: TGCAGTGCGCCCGACCGAGGGGTCTCCTACAATGAGCAGTTCTTC.

This clonotype was counted at least ten times. The rearrangement uses TRBV5-1 and TRBJ2-1; tentatively, D is TRBD2 (6 bases). The CDR3 covers 15 residues. The V gene lost 1 base and the J gene lost 9 bases, with 17 bases spanning the gap. CDR1 and CDR2 (germline): SGHRS, YFSETQ. CDR3 bases: TGCGCCAGCAGCTTGACGCGGGGCCGTGGGACTGAGCAGTTCTTC. Encoded protein: CASSLTRGRGTEQFF.

This clonotype was detected ten times or more. This rearrangement joins TRBV6-6 to TRBJ2-4; D remains ambiguous. This CDR3 is 12 amino acids long. CDR1 is MNHNY and CDR2 is SVGAGI in the germline V gene (reference sequence). CDR3 region: CGAGLAKNIQYF. In nucleotides, the CDR3 is TGTGGTGCAGGATTAGCCAAAAACATTCAGTACTTC.

This clonotype was recorded many times. J is TRBJ2-3 and V is TRBV12-3 or TRBV12-4, with D tentatively TRBD2 (5 bases). This CDR3 is 14 amino acids long. V lost 4 bases and J 0 bases, leaving 8 bases between the germline ends. The CDR3 DNA sequence: TGTGCCAGCAGTTACAGCGGTAGCACAGATACGCAGTATTTT. This encodes CASSYSGSTDTQYF.

The J gene is TRBJ1-6, the V gene TRBV3-1; D is uncertain. The V gene's germline CDR1 is LGHDT and CDR2 YNNKEL (reference sequence). V lost 5 bases to trimming and J lost 10 bases, with 9 bases between them. The CDR3 covers 12 residues. The chain's CDR3 is CASSYSQSPLHF. CDR3 bases: TGTGCCAGCAGCTACAGTCAGTCACCCCTCCACTTT.

J is TRBJ2-1 and V is TRBV11-3; TRBD1 agrees at 9 bases. CDR3 size: 14 residues. Trimming took 6 bases from V and 3 from J; bases not matched to a gene: 3. From germline, CDR1 is SGHNT and CDR2 YENEEA. Here the CDR3 DNA reads TGTGCCAGCAGGCCGACAGGGGGCTACAATGAGCAGTTCTTC. Translating it yields CASRPTGGYNEQFF.

This clonotype was picked up a small number of times. The V gene is TRBV6-2 or TRBV6-3, the J gene TRBJ2-4, with unresolved D. V was cut by 5 bases and J by 1 base, with 12 bases left in between. CDR3 length equals 15 residues. CDR1 and CDR2 (germline): MNHEY, SVGEGT. The CDR3 reads CASSGSARAKNIQYF. The CDR3 nucleotides are TGTGCCAGCAGTGGGTCGGCGAGGGCCAAAAACATTCAGTACTTC.

This clonotype was recorded many times. J is TRBJ2-3 and V is TRBV6-5; no firm D call. The CDR3 loop spans 15 amino acids. The germline gives CDR1 MNHEY, CDR2 SVGAGI. Between the trimmed V and J ends, which lost 0 bases and 3 bases, there was a span of 10 bases. The CDR3 sequence is CASSYSKFLTDTQYF. CDR3 DNA sequence: TGTGCCAGCAGTTACTCTAAGTTCCTGACAGATACGCAGTATTTT.

This clonotype has a count of ten or more. This chain uses TRBV20-1 with TRBJ1-1; TRBD1 is a possible D gene (6 bases). Deletions cut 3 bases from V and 1 base from J, with 12 bases between. Germline CDR1 DFQATT, CDR2 SNEGSKA (reference sequence). CDR3 length: 14 amino acids. CDR3 loop: CSASRGAANTEAFF. The CDR3 region has the DNA TGCAGTGCTAGTCGGGGGGCAGCGAACACTGAAGCTTTCTTT.

Here the CDR3 DNA reads TGTGCCAGCAGCCCCTTCCGGGGGGGCTTAGATACGCAGTATTTT. Translated: CASSPFRGGLDTQYF. The chain recombines TRBV7-3 with TRBJ2-3; 8 bases are a match to TRBD2. The V gene end was trimmed by 5 bases and the J gene end by 5 bases; junction bases not matched to a gene: 9. This CDR3 is 15 amino acids long. Germline-derived CDR1 and CDR2 are SGHTA and FQGTGA.

This clonotype was seen many times. CDR3 loop: CASSLGQGSYNEQFF. DNA of the CDR3: TGTGCCAGCAGCTTGGGACAAGGCTCCTACAATGAGCAGTTCTTC. The chain links TRBV7-3 to TRBJ2-1; possibly TRBD1 for D (6 bases). Between the trimmed V and J ends, which lost 3 bases and 0 bases, there was a span of 9 bases. This CDR3 spans 15 amino acids. The germline CDR1 and CDR2 sequences are SGHTA and FQGTGA.

A few counts support this clonotype. The chain joins TRBV7-9 to TRBJ2-1, with D unresolved. V lost 3 bases to trimming and J lost 4 bases, with 10 bases between them. The CDR3 is 14 residues long. Germline CDR1 SEHNR, CDR2 FQNEAQ (reference sequence). The CDR3 spells CASSFVTEYNEQFF. The DNA for the CDR3 is TGTGCCAGCAGCTTTGTCACAGAATACAATGAGCAGTTCTTC.

This clonotype was seen a few times. The chain recombines TRBV11-1 with TRBJ2-3; D not certain. The ends were cut back, 5 bases at V and 13 bases at J, with 22 bases in the middle. The CDR3 runs 14 residues. Germline-derived CDR1 and CDR2 are SGHAT and FQDESV (reference sequence). CDR3 protein: CASSKQQAIGPEYF. The CDR3 nucleotides read TGTGCCAGCAGCAAACAGCAGGCGATTGGGCCGGAGTATTTT. The full variable domain, in which reference TRBV11-1 and TRBJ2-3 provide the parts outside the CDR3, is EAEVAQSPRYKITEKSQAVAFWCDPISGHATLYWYRQILGQGPELLVQFQDESVVDDSQLPKDRFSAERLKGVDSTLKIQPAELGDSAMYLCASSKQQAIGPEYFGPGTRLTVL.

This clonotype was recorded at least ten times. The V call is TRBV10-3, the J call TRBJ2-5; D possibly corresponds to TRBD1 (5 bases). The CDR3 is made up of 17 amino acids. The V gene's germline CDR1 is ENHRY and CDR2 SYGVKD. V lost 6 bases and J lost 9, with 29 bases in between. CDR3: CAISADSLATMGQAQYF. The CDR3, as DNA: TGTGCCATCAGCGCTGACAGCTTAGCCACTATGGGGCAAGCCCAGTACTTC.

The chain recombines TRBV4-3 with TRBJ2-2; no definite D call. CDR3 length: 14 residues. V was clipped by 4 bases and J by 1 base, with 7 bases between them. The germline V gene has CDR1 LGHNA and CDR2 YSLEER. CDR3 nucleotides: TGCGCCAGCAGCCGCACAAGGAACACCGGGGAGCTGTTTTTT. Amino acids: CASSRTRNTGELFF.